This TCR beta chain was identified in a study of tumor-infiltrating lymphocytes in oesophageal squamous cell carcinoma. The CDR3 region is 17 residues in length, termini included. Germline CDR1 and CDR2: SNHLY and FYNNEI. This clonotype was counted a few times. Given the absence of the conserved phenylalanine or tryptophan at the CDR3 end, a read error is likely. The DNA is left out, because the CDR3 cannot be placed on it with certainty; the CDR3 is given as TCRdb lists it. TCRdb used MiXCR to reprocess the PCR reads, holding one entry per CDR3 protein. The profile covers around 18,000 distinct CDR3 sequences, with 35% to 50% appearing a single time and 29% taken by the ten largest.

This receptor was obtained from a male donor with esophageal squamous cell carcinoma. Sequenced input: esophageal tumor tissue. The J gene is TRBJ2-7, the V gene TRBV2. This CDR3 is CASGSGRTDKSGYTFGS.